These 8 T cell receptor beta chains were all obtained from the same sample, sequenced in a study of blood T cell repertoires in COVID-19. The protocol was immunoSEQ multiplex PCR, while the TCRdb copy is restricted to in-frame clones and leaves out a portion. The sample contains some 60,000 clones, roughly 85% of which appear only once. What was sequenced was peripheral blood. These receptors were collected from a human donor in a cohort sampled during active COVID-19.

This sequence joins TRBV5-6 and TRBJ2-7; the match to TRBD2 covers 11 bases. The germline V gene encodes CDR1 SGHDT and CDR2 YYEEEE. This CDR3 has 17 amino acids. V dropped 5 bases and J dropped 2; count of bases not matched to a gene: 12. The CDR3 reads CASSFRLAGTATYEQYF. Here the CDR3 DNA reads TGTGCCAGCAGTTTTCGACTAGCGGGGACGGCTACCTACGAGCAGTACTTC.

The chain couples TRBV18 to TRBJ2-1, with TRBD1 matching 8 bases. V dropped 4 bases and J dropped 8; count of bases not matched to a gene: 10. The CDR3 covers 15 residues. In germline, CDR1 is KGHSH, CDR2 LQKENI. The CDR3 nucleotides are TGTGCCAGCTCACTAACTCGGACAGGGATCGATGAGCAGTTCTTC. Its translation: CASSLTRTGIDEQFF. The whole variable domain, remainder taken from reference TRBV18 and TRBJ2-1, is NAGVMQNPRHLVRRRGQEARLRCSPMKGHSHVYWYRQLPEEGLKFMVYLQKENIIDESGMPKERFSAEFPKEGPSILRIQQVVRGDSAAYFCASSLTRTGIDEQFFGPGTRLTVL.

CDR3: CASSLYEGRAEAFF. CDR3 DNA sequence: TGTGCCAGCAGCTTATATGAAGGGCGGGCTGAAGCTTTCTTT. V usage is TRBV11-2 and J usage is TRBJ1-1; D not certain. V lost 2 bases and J lost 6, with 13 bases in between. This CDR3 is 14 amino acids long. Germline-derived CDR1 and CDR2 are SGHAT and FQNNGV.

The V gene is TRBV7-9, the J gene TRBJ2-1; D is possibly TRBD1 (6 bases). CDR1 is SEHNR, CDR2 FQNEAQ, per germline (reference sequence). Trimming pared 5 bases from V and 1 base from J, leaving 24 bases between. The CDR3 consists of 19 residues. The CDR3 region is CASSAVASLRQESYNEQFF. CDR3 nucleotides: TGTGCCAGCAGCGCCGTAGCCTCGCTCAGACAGGAATCCTACAATGAGCAGTTCTTC. Full variable domain (remainder filled in from reference TRBV7-9 and TRBJ2-1): DTGVSQNPRHKITKRGQNVTFRCDPISEHNRLYWYRQTLGQGPEFLTYFQNEAQLEKSRLLSDRFSAERPKGSFSTLEIQRTEQGDSAMYLCASSAVASLRQESYNEQFFGPGTRLTVL.

This clone appeared once. The chain has TRBV27 and TRBJ2-2; 16 bases are a match to TRBD2. The CDR3 consists of 18 residues. Unmatched junction bases numbered 6, after V lost 4 bases and J lost 4 bases. The germline V gene has CDR1 MNHEY and CDR2 SMNVEV (reference sequence). The CDR3 DNA follows: TGTGCCAGCAGTTCCCCCGGGACTAGCGGGGGGGTCACCGGGGAGCTGTTTTTT. This codes for CASSSPGTSGGVTGELFF.

The V gene is TRBV19, the J gene TRBJ1-2; D remains ambiguous. The ends were cut back, 1 base at V and 2 bases at J, with 11 bases in the middle. CDR1 and CDR2 from the germline V gene are LNHDA and SQIVND (reference sequence). This CDR3 is built from 15 residues. CDR3 sequence (DNA): TGTGCCAGTAGTATAGTCCTCGGGAGCAACTATGGCTACACCTTC. Protein product: CASSIVLGSNYGYTF.

This clone was recorded once. CDR3 nucleotides: TGTGCCAGCAGCTTTATCGGGTCAGGGGTTGGGGATGAGCAGTTCTTC. It codes for CASSFIGSGVGDEQFF. The rearrangement joins TRBV7-8 to TRBJ2-1; D possibly corresponds to TRBD1 (6 bases). V was clipped by 3 bases and J by 8 bases, with 20 bases between them. CDR1 is SGHVS and CDR2 is FQNEAQ in the germline V gene. The CDR3 is 16 residues long.

The chain recombines TRBV18 with TRBJ1-1; 7 bases fit TRBD1. Per germline, CDR1 KGHSH and CDR2 LQKENI. The V and J ends lost 2 bases and 6 bases, in that order; junction bases with no gene match: 12. This CDR3 is 16 amino acids long. CDR3 sequence (DNA): TGTGCCAGCTCACCAAGACAGGGCCACGAGGTAGCTGAAGCTTTCTTT. This gives the protein CASSPRQGHEVAEAFF.